This T cell receptor (beta chain) stems from a study of T cell changes during pregnancy in multiple sclerosis. The CDR3 totals 15 residues. Germline V gives CDR1 MNHNS, CDR2 SASEGT. V trimming: 6 bases; J trimming: 5 bases; junction bases outside the gene matches: 11. This table comes from immunoSEQ multiplex PCR, and its TCRdb copy is limited to in-frame clones, with some not included. The table records roughly 69,000 clones, about 91% of them present only once. This clonotype was obtained from a female donor in good health, enrolled as a control in a pregnancy study. The starting material was CD4+ T cells from peripheral blood mononuclear cells, obtained in the third trimester of pregnancy. J is TRBJ2-7 and V is TRBV6-1; 9 nucleotides align to TRBD1. The CDR3 reads CASRFSGTGTDEQYF. CDR3 in DNA: TGTGCCAGCAGGTTTTCCGGGACAGGGACCGACGAGCAGTACTTC.